The 30 T cell receptor beta chains presented below share a single source sample, sequenced in a study of CD8+ T cells in alopecia areata (dated by TCRdb to the late 2010s). What this sample's time point label stands for: 24 weeks on oral tofacitinib. According to the study, the label for this sample's treatment or condition signals: oral pan-JAK inhibitor, 5-10 mg twice daily. Library method: the immunoSEQ multiplex PCR assay. To provide template for TCR sequencing, every sample had RNA extracted and reverse transcribed into cDNA. TCRdb carries this immuneACCESS record with in-frame sequences only. Its versions omit some clonotypes, under half of them owing to an unresolved V gene in the studies checked, with the rest unexplained. The sample table records 150,000 to 200,000 clones; 53% of these occur just once. The top ten clonotypes cover 11% of the sample. Here the sequenced sample was CD8+ T cells sorted from blood, taken at week 24, from a patient treated with tofacitinib. The receptors derive from a human donor with alopecia areata.

The chain carries TRBV27 and TRBJ1-2; the D is unclear. Germline V gene data show CDR1 as MNHEY and CDR2 as SMNVEV (reference sequence). V was trimmed by 10 bases and J by 1 base, leaving 13 bases between them. The CDR3 sequence is 13 residues long. CDR3 loop: CATRREGNYGYTF. CDR3 in DNA: TGTGCCACTAGACGGGAGGGTAACTATGGCTACACCTTC.

The V gene is TRBV29-1, the J gene TRBJ1-4; weak D call: TRBD1 (6 bases). V was shortened by 7 bases and J by 12 bases, with 21 bases between the two germline ends. The CDR3 is made up of 13 amino acids. The germline gives CDR1 SQVTM, CDR2 ANQGSEA. CDR3 in DNA: TGCAGCGGATTCCTAGGGGGGGAGAAGGAACTGTTTTTT. This encodes CSGFLGGEKELFF.

This clone was seen a few times. The rearrangement joins TRBV2 to TRBJ1-1, with a weak D call TRBD1 (5 bases). V shed 10 bases and J shed 2 bases, with 17 bases lying between them. The CDR3 length is 14 residues. The V gene's germline CDR1 is SNHLY and CDR2 FYNNEI. Written as DNA, the CDR3 is TGTGCCATCTCCTGGGACGGAGGAAACACTGAAGCTTTCTTT. Translated: CAISWDGGNTEAFF.

This CDR3 reads CAWNPGNKYEQYF. CDR3 nucleotides: TGTGCCTGGAACCCAGGGAACAAGTACGAGCAGTACTTC. The V and J genes are TRBV30 and TRBJ2-7; D possibly corresponds to TRBD1 (5 bases). The V gene lost 4 bases and the J gene lost 4 bases, with 14 bases spanning the gap. CDR1 and CDR2 (germline): GTSNPN, SVGIG (reference sequence). The CDR3 consists of 13 residues.

This chain connects TRBV4-3 to TRBJ2-7; the match to TRBD2 covers 11 bases. From germline, CDR1 is LGHNA and CDR2 YSLEER. This CDR3 contains 15 residues. Trimming at V came to 3 bases and at J to 2 bases, leaving 3 bases not matched to a gene. The CDR3 bases are TGCGCCAGCAGCCACGGGACTAGCGGAACCTACGAGCAGTACTTC. Protein product: CASSHGTSGTYEQYF.

This clone was picked up a small number of times. V usage is TRBV13 and J usage is TRBJ2-5, with 9 bases aligning to TRBD1. CDR3 size: 14 residues. From germline, CDR1 is PRHDT and CDR2 FYEKMQ (reference sequence). Trimming at V came to 4 bases and at J to 3 bases, leaving 3 bases not matched to a gene. The CDR3 region is CASSYGTGKETQYF. In nucleotides, the CDR3 is TGTGCCAGCAGCTATGGGACAGGGAAAGAGACCCAGTACTTC.

V gene TRBV7-8 combines with J gene TRBJ2-1, with unresolved D. The germline CDR1 and CDR2 sequences are SGHVS and FQNEAQ. The CDR3 is 11 amino acids. V was cut by 2 bases and J by 7 bases, with 3 bases left in between. The CDR3 DNA is TGTGCCAGCAGCTTATCAAATGAGCAGTTCTTC. Protein sequence: CASSLSNEQFF.

The chain joins TRBV9 to TRBJ2-1; a weak D match, TRBD1 (6 bases). The germline V and J ends were trimmed by 2 bases and 5 bases, with 11 bases remaining between them. Germline CDR1 reads SGDLS; CDR2 reads YYNGEE. CDR3 length: 14 amino acids. In DNA, the CDR3 is TGTGCCAGCAGCGTCCAGGACAGAAACAATGAGCAGTTCTTC. Translation: CASSVQDRNNEQFF.

The gene calls are TRBV29-1 and TRBJ2-2, with 7 bases fitting TRBD1. With V trimmed by 8 bases and J by 1 base, 4 bases remained unmatched. From germline, CDR1 is SQVTM and CDR2 ANQGSEA. The CDR3 runs 13 residues. DNA of the CDR3: TGCAGCATGAGGACAGGGAACACCGGGGAGCTGTTTTTT. The encoded protein is CSMRTGNTGELFF.

This clone was recorded once. The chain has TRBV4-3 and TRBJ1-1, with D uncertain. V lost 3 bases and J lost 1, with 15 bases in between. Germline V gene sequence: CDR1 LGHNA, CDR2 YSLEER. The CDR3 length is 16 residues. This chain's CDR3 is CASSQMDQVGNTEAFF. CDR3 DNA sequence: TGCGCCAGCAGCCAGATGGACCAGGTAGGGAACACTGAAGCTTTCTTT.

Worth noting for this clone: The DNA is left out, because the CDR3 cannot be placed on it with certainty; the CDR3 is given as TCRdb lists it. The V gene is TRBV5-4, the J gene TRBJ2-2. The CDR3 sequence runs 12 residues, both termini included. Germline V CDR1 and CDR2: SGHNT, YYREEE (reference sequence). CDR3: CASSFGPGELFF.

A few counts support this clone. One end of the junction is discordant with germline, which a read error may explain. V and J are TRBV9 and TRBJ1-1; D is unclear. The CDR3 is 11 amino acids. Germline V CDR1 and CDR2: SGDLS, YYNGEE. The CDR3 here is CASRVGTEAFF. The CDR3 region has the DNA TGTGCCAGCAGGGTAGGAACTGAAGCTTTCTTT. Full variable domain (remainder filled in from reference TRBV9 and TRBJ1-1): DSGVTQTPKHLITATGQRVTLRCSPRSGDLSVYWYQQSLDQGLQFLIQYYNGEERAKGNILERFSAQQFPDLHSELNLSSLELGDSALYFCASRVGTEAFFGQGTRLTVV.

The table lists this clone with a few counts. V is TRBV19 and J is TRBJ1-1; the D gene is possibly TRBD1 (5 bases). V was pared by 3 bases and J by 3 bases, with 17 bases between. The CDR3 runs to 16 residues. Germline CDR1 is LNHDA and CDR2 is SQIVND (reference sequence). CDR3 sequence: CASSILTETADTEAFF. As DNA, the CDR3 is TGTGCCAGTAGTATCCTCACTGAGACAGCCGACACTGAAGCTTTCTTT.

V is TRBV9 and J is TRBJ1-2, with 7 nucleotides matching TRBD1. This CDR3 has 15 amino acids. V lost 4 bases, J lost 6 bases, and 12 bases stayed unmatched. CDR1 and CDR2 (germline): SGDLS, YYNGEE. CDR3 residues: CASSFSGTAPHGYTF. The CDR3 DNA reads as TGTGCCAGCAGCTTCTCCGGGACAGCGCCGCATGGCTACACCTTC. Drawing the rest from reference TRBV9 and TRBJ1-2, the complete variable domain is DSGVTQTPKHLITATGQRVTLRCSPRSGDLSVYWYQQSLDQGLQFLIQYYNGEERAKGNILERFSAQQFPDLHSELNLSSLELGDSALYFCASSFSGTAPHGYTFGSGTRLTVV.

J is TRBJ2-4 and V is TRBV29-1, with 7 bases identical to TRBD1. With V trimmed by 0 bases and J by 0 bases, 8 bases remained unmatched. The CDR3 covers 17 residues. Germline V gene sequence: CDR1 SQVTM, CDR2 ANQGSEA. CDR3 sequence: CSVEDRGGILAKNIQYF. In nucleotides, the CDR3 is TGCAGCGTTGAAGATCGAGGGGGCATACTAGCCAAAAACATTCAGTACTTC.

The V and J genes are TRBV10-2 and TRBJ2-2; no reliable D call. Trimming removed 0 bases at V and 5 bases at J, with 7 bases between. The CDR3 runs 14 residues. Germline assignment: CDR1 WSHSY and CDR2 SAAADI. The CDR3 loop reads CASSESMTTGELFF. CDR3 sequence (DNA): TGCGCCAGCAGTGAGTCTATGACTACCGGGGAGCTGTTTTTT.

CDR3 in amino acids: CASSVSSERGDETQYF. The CDR3 region has the DNA TGCGCCAGCAGCGTCTCGTCGGAGCGGGGTGATGAGACCCAGTACTTC. The V call is TRBV5-1, the J call TRBJ2-5; TRBD2 matches at 7 bases. Per the germline V gene, CDR1 is SGHRS and CDR2 is YFSETQ. The CDR3 sequence is 16 residues long. Germline trimming cut 4 bases from V and 5 bases from J; bases unmatched to any gene: 14.

This chain joins TRBV30 and TRBJ2-7; 12 bases are a match to TRBD1. The CDR3 consists of 15 residues. The germline gives CDR1 GTSNPN, CDR2 SVGIG (reference sequence). The junction had 8 bases not matched to a gene; V was cut back by 1 base and J by 7 bases. The CDR3 DNA sequence: TGTGCCTGGAGTGCGGGACAGGGGGCTCTAAAGGAGCAGTACTTC. It yields the protein CAWSAGQGALKEQYF.

V and J are TRBV7-9 and TRBJ2-7; perhaps TRBD1 as D (5 bases). Looked up from germline, CDR1 is SEHNR and CDR2 is FQNEAQ (reference sequence). The CDR3 has 12 residues. The V gene lost 2 bases and the J gene lost 3 bases, with 5 bases spanning the gap. The CDR3 coding sequence is TGTGCCAGCAGCTTAACAGGCTACGAGCAGTACTTC. It codes for CASSLTGYEQYF.

V and J are TRBV12-5 and TRBJ1-5; D is ambiguous. The CDR3 is 14 amino acids. V was shortened by 1 base and J by 0 bases, with 4 bases between the two germline ends. CDR1 and CDR2 (germline): LGHNT, FRNRAP. The CDR3 reads CASGLDYSNQPQHF. In DNA, the CDR3 is TGTGCTAGTGGTTTGGATTATAGCAATCAGCCCCAGCATTTT.

The chain has TRBV2 and TRBJ2-7, with D unclear. V was shortened by 4 bases and J by 2 bases, with 9 bases between the two germline ends. Germline V gene data show CDR1 as SNHLY and CDR2 as FYNNEI. The CDR3 loop spans 13 amino acids. CDR3 amino acids: CASSATLTYEQYF. The CDR3 nucleotides are TGTGCCAGCAGTGCGACTCTAACCTACGAGCAGTACTTC.

The chain joins TRBV12-5 to TRBJ1-5; 9 bases are shared with TRBD1. CDR3 length equals 16 residues. V was clipped by 7 bases and J by 3 bases; unmatched bases: 10. CDR1 and CDR2 (germline): LGHNT, FRNRAP. The CDR3, as DNA: TGTGCTAGTGCCATTTTTGGGACAGGGAACAATCAGCCCCAGCATTTT. Translating gives CASAIFGTGNNQPQHF. Looking up the rest from reference TRBV12-5 and TRBJ1-5 gives the full variable domain: DARVTQTPRHKVTEMGQEVTMRCQPILGHNTVFWYRQTMMQGLELLAYFRNRAPLDDSGMPKDRFSAEMPDATLATLKIQPSEPRDSAVYFCASAIFGTGNNQPQHFGDGTRLSIL.

In this sample, this clone turned up a few times. V gene TRBV7-9 combines with J gene TRBJ2-3; D not resolved. Per the germline V gene, CDR1 is SEHNR and CDR2 is FQNEAQ (reference sequence). V lost 1 base and J lost 5, with 7 bases in between. The CDR3 runs 13 residues. As DNA, the CDR3 is TGTGCCAGCAGCTTAGGGGTCCAAGATACGCAGTATTTT. This translates into CASSLGVQDTQYF.

CDR3 nucleotides: TGTGCCAGCACCATGGACATGTTGAACACTGAAGCTTTCTTT. This translates into CASTMDMLNTEAFF. The rearrangement uses TRBV2 and TRBJ1-1, with D perhaps matching TRBD1 (5 bases). Trimming cost V 7 bases and J 0 bases, with 12 bases left between them. The CDR3 totals 14 residues. CDR1 and CDR2 from the germline V gene are SNHLY and FYNNEI.

This clone was picked up a small number of times. The chain links TRBV29-1 to TRBJ1-2; D is unresolved. The V end lost 0 bases, the J end lost 2 bases, and 13 bases lay between the germline ends. CDR1 is SQVTM, CDR2 ANQGSEA, per germline. The CDR3 is made up of 15 amino acids. The CDR3 sequence: CSVEDWQDQNYGYTF. The CDR3 DNA reads as TGCAGCGTTGAAGATTGGCAGGACCAAAACTATGGCTACACCTTC.

This clone was detected a few times. The DNA for the CDR3 is TGCAGCGTTGAAATCCGGGGGGCGTTGGACAATGAGCAGTTCTTC. This gives the protein CSVEIRGALDNEQFF. The chain combines TRBV29-1 with TRBJ2-1, with D tentatively TRBD2 (7 bases). Per the germline V gene, CDR1 is SQVTM and CDR2 is ANQGSEA. Trimming removed 2 bases at V and 5 bases at J, with 16 bases between. This CDR3 region has 15 residues.

There are a few counts of this clone. The chain uses TRBV7-8 and TRBJ2-5; the D is unclear. Germline V lookup: CDR1 SGHVS, CDR2 FQNEAQ. The V end lost 2 bases, the J end lost 3 bases, and 13 bases lay between the germline ends. The CDR3 runs to 15 residues. This CDR3 reads CASSLIPGFEETQYF. In DNA, the CDR3 is TGTGCCAGCAGCTTAATTCCCGGGTTCGAAGAGACCCAGTACTTC.

This clone appeared a few times. The gene calls are TRBV29-1 and TRBJ2-7; D call uncertain. Trimming stripped 6 bases from V and 0 bases from J, with 12 bases between. CDR1 and CDR2 (germline): SQVTM, ANQGSEA. The CDR3 totals 13 residues. CDR3 loop: CSVETRSSYEQYF. The CDR3 DNA is TGCAGCGTAGAAACACGGAGCTCCTACGAGCAGTACTTC.

The chain employs TRBV4-1 and TRBJ2-7, with D hard to call. Germline loops: CDR1 MGHRA, CDR2 YSYEKL. Trimming pared 1 base from V and 3 bases from J, leaving 4 bases between. CDR3 length: 12 amino acids. CDR3: CASSQGNYEQYF. In DNA, the CDR3 is TGCGCCAGCAGCCAAGGAAACTACGAGCAGTACTTC.

The J gene is TRBJ1-3, the V gene TRBV7-2; TRBD1 might be the D (6 bases). Germline V CDR1 and CDR2: SGHTA, FQGNSA. The CDR3 consists of 15 residues. Trimming stripped 5 bases from V and 2 bases from J, with 13 bases between. DNA for the CDR3: TGTGCCAGCAGCCGGAACAGGGCCACTGGAAACACCATATATTTT. This sequence encodes CASSRNRATGNTIYF.